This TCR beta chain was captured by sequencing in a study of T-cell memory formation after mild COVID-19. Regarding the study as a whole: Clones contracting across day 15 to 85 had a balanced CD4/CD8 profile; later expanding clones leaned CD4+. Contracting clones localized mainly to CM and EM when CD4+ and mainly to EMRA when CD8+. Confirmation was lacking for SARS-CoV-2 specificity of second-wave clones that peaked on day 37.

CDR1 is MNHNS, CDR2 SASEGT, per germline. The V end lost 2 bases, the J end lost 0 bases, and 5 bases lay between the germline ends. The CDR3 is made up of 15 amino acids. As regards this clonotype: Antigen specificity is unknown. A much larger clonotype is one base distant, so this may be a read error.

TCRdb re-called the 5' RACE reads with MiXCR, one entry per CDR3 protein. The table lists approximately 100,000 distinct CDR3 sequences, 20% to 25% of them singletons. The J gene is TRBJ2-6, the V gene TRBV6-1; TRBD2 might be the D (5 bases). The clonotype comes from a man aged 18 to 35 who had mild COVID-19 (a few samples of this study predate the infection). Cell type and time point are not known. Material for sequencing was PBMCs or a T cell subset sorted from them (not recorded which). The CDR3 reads CASSERGSGANVLTF. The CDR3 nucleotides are TGTGCCAGCAGTGAACGGGGCTCTGGGGCCAACGTCCTGACTTTC.